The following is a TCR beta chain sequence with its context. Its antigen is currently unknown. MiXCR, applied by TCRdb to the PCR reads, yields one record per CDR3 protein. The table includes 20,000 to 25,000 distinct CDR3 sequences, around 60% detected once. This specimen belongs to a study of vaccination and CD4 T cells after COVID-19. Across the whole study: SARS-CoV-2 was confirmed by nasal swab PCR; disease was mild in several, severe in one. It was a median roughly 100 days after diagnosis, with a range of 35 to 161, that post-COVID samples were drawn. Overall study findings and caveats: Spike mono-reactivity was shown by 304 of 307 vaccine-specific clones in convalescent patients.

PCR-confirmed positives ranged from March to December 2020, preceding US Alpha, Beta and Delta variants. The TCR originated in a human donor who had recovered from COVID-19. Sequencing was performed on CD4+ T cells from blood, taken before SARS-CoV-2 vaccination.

Here the CDR3 reads CASSQEATGDTEAFF. For the CDR3, the DNA is TGCGCCAGCAGCCAAGAGGCGACAGGGGACACTGAAGCTTTCTTT. This chain joins TRBV4-1 and TRBJ1-1; 8 bases fit TRBD1. The V gene's germline CDR1 is MGHRA and CDR2 YSYEKL. The CDR3 consists of 15 residues. V lost 0 bases and J lost 3; bases outside the gene matches: 3.